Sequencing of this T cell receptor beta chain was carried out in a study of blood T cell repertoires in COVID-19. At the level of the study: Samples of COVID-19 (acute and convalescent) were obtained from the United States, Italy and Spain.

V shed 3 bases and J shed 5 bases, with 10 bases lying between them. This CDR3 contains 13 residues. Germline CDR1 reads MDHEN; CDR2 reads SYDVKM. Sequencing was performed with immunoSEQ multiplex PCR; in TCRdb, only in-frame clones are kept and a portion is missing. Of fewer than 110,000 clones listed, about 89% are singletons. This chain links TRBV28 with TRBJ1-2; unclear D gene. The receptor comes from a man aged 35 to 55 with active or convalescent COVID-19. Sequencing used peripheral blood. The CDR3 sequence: CASSLGGSYGYTF. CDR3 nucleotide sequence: TGTGCCAGCAGTTTGGGAGGCAGTTATGGCTACACCTTC.